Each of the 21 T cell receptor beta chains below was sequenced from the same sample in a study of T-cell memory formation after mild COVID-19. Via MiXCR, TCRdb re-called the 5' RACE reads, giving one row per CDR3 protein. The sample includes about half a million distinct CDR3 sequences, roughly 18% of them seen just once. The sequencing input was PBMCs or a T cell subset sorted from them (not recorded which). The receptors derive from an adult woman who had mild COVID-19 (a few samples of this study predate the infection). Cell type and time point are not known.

The CDR3 DNA sequence: TGTGCCAGCAGTGGGAGACAGAGATGGTACTTC. This gives the protein CASSGRQRWYF. The chain uses TRBV2 and TRBJ2-5; a possible D gene is TRBD1 (5 bases). Trimming pared 4 bases from V and 13 bases from J, leaving 13 bases between. This CDR3 has 11 residues. In germline, CDR1 is SNHLY, CDR2 FYNNEI.

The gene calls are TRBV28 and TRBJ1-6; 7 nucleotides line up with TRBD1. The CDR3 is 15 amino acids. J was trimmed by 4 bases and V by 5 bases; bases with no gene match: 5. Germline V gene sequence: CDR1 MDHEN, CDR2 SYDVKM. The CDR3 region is CASSRPGQYNSPLHF. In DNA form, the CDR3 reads TGTGCCAGCAGTCGGCCGGGACAGTATAATTCACCCCTCCACTTT.

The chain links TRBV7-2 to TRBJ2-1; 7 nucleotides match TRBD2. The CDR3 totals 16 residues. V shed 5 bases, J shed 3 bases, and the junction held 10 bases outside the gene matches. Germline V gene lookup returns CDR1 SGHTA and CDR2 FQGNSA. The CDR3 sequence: CASSPVLADNYNEQFF. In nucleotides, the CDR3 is TGTGCCAGCAGCCCGGTGCTAGCGGACAACTACAATGAGCAGTTCTTC.

The CDR3 region has the DNA TGTGCCAGTCGGGACTATAACTCTGGGGAGCAGTACTTC. Protein sequence: CASRDYNSGEQYF. The rearrangement links TRBV19 to TRBJ2-7; 7 nucleotides match TRBD2. The CDR3 has 13 amino acids. V gave up 8 bases and J gave up 7 bases; unmatched junction bases: 11. Germline lookup yields CDR1 LNHDA and CDR2 SQIVND (reference sequence).

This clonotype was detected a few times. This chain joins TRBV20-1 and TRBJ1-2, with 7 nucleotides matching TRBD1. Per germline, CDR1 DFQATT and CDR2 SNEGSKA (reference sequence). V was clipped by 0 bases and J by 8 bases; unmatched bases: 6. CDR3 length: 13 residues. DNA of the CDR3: TGCAGTGCTAGAGACTACAGGGGTCAGGGCTACACCTTC. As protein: CSARDYRGQGYTF.

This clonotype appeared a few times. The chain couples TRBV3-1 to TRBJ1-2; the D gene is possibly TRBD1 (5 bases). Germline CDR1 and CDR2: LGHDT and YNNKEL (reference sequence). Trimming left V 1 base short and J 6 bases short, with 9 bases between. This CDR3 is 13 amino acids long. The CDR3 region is CASSQGLGDGYTF. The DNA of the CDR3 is TGTGCCAGCAGCCAAGGGTTGGGGGATGGCTACACCTTC.

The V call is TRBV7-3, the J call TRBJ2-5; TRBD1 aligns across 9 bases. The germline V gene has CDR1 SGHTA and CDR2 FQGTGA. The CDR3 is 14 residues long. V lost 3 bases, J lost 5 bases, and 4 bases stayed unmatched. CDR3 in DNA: TGTGCCAGCAGCTTCACAGGGGGCTCGGAGACCCAGTACTTC. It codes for CASSFTGGSETQYF.

In DNA, the CDR3 is TGTGCCAGCAGCTTAGTTGGAGGGAGGACGGGCACAGATACGCAGTATTTT. Its translation is CASSLVGGRTGTDTQYF. The chain carries TRBV7-9 and TRBJ2-3; D possibly corresponds to TRBD2 (6 bases). The V gene's germline CDR1 is SEHNR and CDR2 FQNEAQ (reference sequence). V lost 1 base, J lost 1 base, and 15 bases lay in between. The length of the CDR3 is 17 residues. Combining the CDR3 with reference TRBV7-9 and TRBJ2-3 gives the whole variable domain DTGVSQNPRHKITKRGQNVTFRCDPISEHNRLYWYRQTLGQGPEFLTYFQNEAQLEKSRLLSDRFSAERPKGSFSTLEIQRTEQGDSAMYLCASSLVGGRTGTDTQYFGPGTRLTVL.

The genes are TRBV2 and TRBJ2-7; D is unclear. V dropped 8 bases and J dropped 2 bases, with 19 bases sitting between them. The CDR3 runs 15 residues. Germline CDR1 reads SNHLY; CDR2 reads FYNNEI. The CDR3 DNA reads TGTGCCAGCGCAAAGGACGGAATGGTGACCTACGAGCAGTACTTC. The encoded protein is CASAKDGMVTYEQYF.

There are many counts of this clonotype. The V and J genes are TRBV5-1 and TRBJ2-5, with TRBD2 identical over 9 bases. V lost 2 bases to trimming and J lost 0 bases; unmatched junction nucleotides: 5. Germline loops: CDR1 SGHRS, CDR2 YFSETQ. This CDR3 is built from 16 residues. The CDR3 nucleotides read TGCGCCAGCAGCTTCAGCGGGGGGCGGTACCAAGAGACCCAGTACTTC. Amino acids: CASSFSGGRYQETQYF.

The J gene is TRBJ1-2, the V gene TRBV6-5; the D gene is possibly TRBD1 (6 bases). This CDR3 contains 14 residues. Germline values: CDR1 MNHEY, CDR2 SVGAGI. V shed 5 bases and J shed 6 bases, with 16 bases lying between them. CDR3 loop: CASSNRWGADGYTF. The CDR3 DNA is TGTGCCAGCAGTAATCGGTGGGGGGCGGATGGCTACACCTTC.

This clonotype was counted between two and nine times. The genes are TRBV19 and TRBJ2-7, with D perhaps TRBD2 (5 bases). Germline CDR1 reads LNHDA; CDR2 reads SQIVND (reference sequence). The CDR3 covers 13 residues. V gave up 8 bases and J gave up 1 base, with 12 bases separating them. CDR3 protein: CASASRVSYEQYF. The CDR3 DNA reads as TGTGCCAGTGCTTCGAGGGTATCCTACGAGCAGTACTTC.

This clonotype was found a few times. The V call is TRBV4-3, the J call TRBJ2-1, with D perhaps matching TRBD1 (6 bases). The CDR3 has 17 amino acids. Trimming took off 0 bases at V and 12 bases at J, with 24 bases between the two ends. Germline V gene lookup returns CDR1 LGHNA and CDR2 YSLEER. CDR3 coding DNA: TGCGCCAGCAGCCAAGATTCGACCGGGACACCGGCAAGTGTGCAGTTCTTC. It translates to CASSQDSTGTPASVQFF.

CDR3 sequence reads: CASSLVMGPVNRTDTQYF. DNA for the CDR3: TGTGCCAGCAGCTTAGTAATGGGACCCGTCAATCGCACAGATACGCAGTATTTT. The chain recombines TRBV7-9 with TRBJ2-3; D tentatively reads TRBD1 or TRBD2 (5 bases each). Germline V gene data show CDR1 as SEHNR and CDR2 as FQNEAQ (reference sequence). V shed 1 base and J shed 1 base, with 18 bases lying between them. This CDR3 is 18 amino acids long.

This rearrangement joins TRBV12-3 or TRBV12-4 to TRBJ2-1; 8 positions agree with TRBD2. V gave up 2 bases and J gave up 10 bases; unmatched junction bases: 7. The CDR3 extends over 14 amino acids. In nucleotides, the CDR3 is TGTGCCAGCAGTTTATCAGCGGGAGCAGCCGAGCAGTTCTTC. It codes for CASSLSAGAAEQFF.

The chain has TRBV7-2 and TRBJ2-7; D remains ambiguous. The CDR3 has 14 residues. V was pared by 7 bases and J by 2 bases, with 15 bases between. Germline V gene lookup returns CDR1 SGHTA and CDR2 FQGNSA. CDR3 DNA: TGTGCCAGCACTACCAGCGACACCCCCTACGAGCAGTACTTC. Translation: CASTTSDTPYEQYF.

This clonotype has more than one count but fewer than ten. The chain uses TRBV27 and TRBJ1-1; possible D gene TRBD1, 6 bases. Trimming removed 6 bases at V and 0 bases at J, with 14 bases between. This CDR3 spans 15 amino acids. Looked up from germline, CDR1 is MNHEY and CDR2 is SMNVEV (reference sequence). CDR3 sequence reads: CASRQGQIMNTEAFF. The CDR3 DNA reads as TGTGCCAGCAGGCAAGGACAGATCATGAACACTGAAGCTTTCTTT.

The chain's CDR3 is CASSHGGISGYNEQFF. The CDR3 nucleotides read TGTGCCAGCAGTCACGGGGGAATTAGCGGGTACAATGAGCAGTTCTTC. The chain has TRBV6-2 or TRBV6-3 and TRBJ2-1, with 7 bases aligning to TRBD2. V shed 5 bases and J 4 bases; nucleotides not matched to a gene: 11. Germline CDR1 reads MNHEY; CDR2 reads SVGEGT. The CDR3 is made up of 16 amino acids.

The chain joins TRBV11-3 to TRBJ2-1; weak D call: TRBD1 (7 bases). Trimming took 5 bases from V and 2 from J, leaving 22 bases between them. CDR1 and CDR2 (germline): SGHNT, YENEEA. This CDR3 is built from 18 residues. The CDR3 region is CASSRNLMEGAPYNEQFF. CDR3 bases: TGTGCCAGCAGCCGTAATCTTATGGAGGGGGCACCCTACAATGAGCAGTTCTTC.

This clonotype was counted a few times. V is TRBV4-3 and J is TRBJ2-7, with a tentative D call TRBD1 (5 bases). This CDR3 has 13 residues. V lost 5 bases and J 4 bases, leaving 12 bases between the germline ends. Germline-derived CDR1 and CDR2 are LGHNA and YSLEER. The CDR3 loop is CASSGLPGYEQYF. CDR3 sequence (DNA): TGCGCCAGCAGCGGCTTGCCAGGGTACGAGCAGTACTTC.

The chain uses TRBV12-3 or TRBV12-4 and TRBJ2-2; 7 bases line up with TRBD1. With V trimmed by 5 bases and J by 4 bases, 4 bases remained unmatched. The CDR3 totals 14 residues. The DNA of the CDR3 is TGTGCCAGCAGTCTGACAGGGTCCACCGGGGAGCTGTTTTTT. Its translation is CASSLTGSTGELFF.